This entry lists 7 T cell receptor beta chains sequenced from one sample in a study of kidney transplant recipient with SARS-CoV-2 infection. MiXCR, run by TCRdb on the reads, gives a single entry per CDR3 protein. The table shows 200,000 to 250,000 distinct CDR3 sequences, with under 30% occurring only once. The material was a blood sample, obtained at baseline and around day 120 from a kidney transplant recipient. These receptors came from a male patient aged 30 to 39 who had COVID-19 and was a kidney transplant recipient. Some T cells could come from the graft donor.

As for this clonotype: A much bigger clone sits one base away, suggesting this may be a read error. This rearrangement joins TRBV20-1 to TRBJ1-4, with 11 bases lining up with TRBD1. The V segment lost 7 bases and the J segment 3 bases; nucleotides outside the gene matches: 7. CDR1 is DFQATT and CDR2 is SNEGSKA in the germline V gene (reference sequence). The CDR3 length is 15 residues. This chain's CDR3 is CSVRTGGEANEKLFF. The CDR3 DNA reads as TGCAGTGTCCGGACAGGGGGCGAAGCTAATGAAAAACTGTTTTTT.

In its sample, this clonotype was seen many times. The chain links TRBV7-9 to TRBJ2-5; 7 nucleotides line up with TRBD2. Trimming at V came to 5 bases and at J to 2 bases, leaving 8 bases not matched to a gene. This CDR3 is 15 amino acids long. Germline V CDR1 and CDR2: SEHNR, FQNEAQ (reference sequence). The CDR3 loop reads CASSREAGPQETQYF. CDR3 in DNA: TGTGCCAGCAGCAGGGAAGCGGGGCCACAAGAGACCCAGTACTTC.

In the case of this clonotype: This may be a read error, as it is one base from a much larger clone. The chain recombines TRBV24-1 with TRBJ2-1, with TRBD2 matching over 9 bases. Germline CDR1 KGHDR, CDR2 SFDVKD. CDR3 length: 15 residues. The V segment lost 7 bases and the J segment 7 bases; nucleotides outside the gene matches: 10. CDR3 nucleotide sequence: TGTGCCACCAGCCAGACTTGCGGGAGGGCTAATGAGCAGTTCTTC. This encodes CATSQTCGRANEQFF.

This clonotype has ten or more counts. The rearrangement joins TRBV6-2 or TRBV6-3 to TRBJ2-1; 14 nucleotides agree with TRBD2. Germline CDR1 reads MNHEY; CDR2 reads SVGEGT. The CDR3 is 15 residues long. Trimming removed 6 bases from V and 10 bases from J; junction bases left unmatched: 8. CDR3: CASSRGLAGVEEQFF. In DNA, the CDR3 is TGTGCCAGCAGCCGGGGACTAGCGGGAGTGGAGGAGCAGTTCTTC.

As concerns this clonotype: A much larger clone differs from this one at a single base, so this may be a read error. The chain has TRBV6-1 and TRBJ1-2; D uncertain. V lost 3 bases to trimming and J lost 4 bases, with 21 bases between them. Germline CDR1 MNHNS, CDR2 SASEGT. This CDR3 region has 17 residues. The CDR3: CASSEGGSMRKTYGYTF. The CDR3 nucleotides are TGTGCCAGCAGTGAGGGCGGCTCTATGCGAAAGACCTATGGCTACACCTTC.

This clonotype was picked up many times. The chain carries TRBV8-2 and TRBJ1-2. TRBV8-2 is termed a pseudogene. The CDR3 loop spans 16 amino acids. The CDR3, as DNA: TGTGGCAGTCCAGCCGATGATAGCCGAAAGACCTATGGCTACACCTTC. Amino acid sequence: CGSPADDSRKTYGYTF.

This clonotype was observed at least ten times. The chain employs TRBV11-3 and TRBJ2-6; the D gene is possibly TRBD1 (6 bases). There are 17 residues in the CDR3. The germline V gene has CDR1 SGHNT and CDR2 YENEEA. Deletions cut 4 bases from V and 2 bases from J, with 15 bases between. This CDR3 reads CASSSQGPRAGANVLTF. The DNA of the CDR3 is TGTGCCAGCAGCTCCCAGGGGCCTAGGGCTGGGGCCAACGTCCTGACTTTC.